This T cell receptor beta chain was documented in a study of radiotherapy plus CTLA-4 blockade in lung cancer. Regarding the study as a whole: Radiotherapy with ipilimumab was followed by blood expansion of tumor-derived clones. Early blood T cell clone changes and increased post-radiation serum interferon-beta were reportedly the strongest response predictors.

As concerns this clone: Its antigen is unknown.

Profiling relied on immunoSEQ multiplex PCR, and the TCRdb table lists in-frame clones only, not all of them. Of 65,000 to 90,000 clones in the sample, more than 75% were seen once. CTLA-4 blockade with ipilimumab, together with focal radiation, was given to patients with chemo-refractory metastatic non-small-cell lung cancer. This CDR3 has 15 residues. V trimming: 6 bases; J trimming: 2 bases; junction bases outside the gene matches: 1. CDR1 and CDR2 from the germline V gene are SNHLY and FYNNEI. This chain uses TRBV2 with TRBJ2-6; 10 bases align to TRBD1. The clonotype comes from a human donor with non-small cell lung cancer who had stable disease on radiotherapy plus ipilimumab. The starting material was peripheral blood, obtained from a patient treated with radiotherapy plus ipilimumab. CDR3 sequence reads: CASRDRGTGANVLTF. As DNA, the CDR3 is TGTGCCAGCAGGGACAGGGGGACTGGGGCCAACGTCCTGACTTTC.